The 27 T cell receptor beta chains below were found in one sample sequenced in a study of CD8+CD57+ T cells in acquired aplastic anemia. Patients selected for sequencing had displayed CD8+CD57+ cell expansion by flow cytometry. Genomic DNA served as template for TCR beta VDJ and CDR3 profiling. TCRdb redid the calling of the reads with MiXCR, one entry per CDR3 protein. Found here are about 150,000 distinct CDR3 sequences, less than 50% of them singletons; the top ten hold about 31%. Sequenced material: sorted CD4+, CD8+, or CD8+CD57+ T cells (not recorded which) from PBMCs. Receptor source: a human donor with aplastic anemia.

This clonotype was seen a few times. The V and J genes are TRBV4-3 and TRBJ2-1, with TRBD2 identical over 9 bases. Losses at the gene ends were 4 bases for V and 3 bases for J; bases not matched to a gene: 4. CDR1 and CDR2 (germline): LGHNA, YSLEER. The length of the CDR3 is 15 residues. The CDR3 coding sequence is TGCGCCAGCAGCCGCGGGGGGGGGATCTACAATGAGCAGTTCTTC. The encoded protein is CASSRGGGIYNEQFF.

This rearrangement joins TRBV3-1 to TRBJ2-5; 13 bases match TRBD2. The CDR3 sequence is 15 residues long. The germline gives CDR1 LGHDT, CDR2 YNNKEL (reference sequence). The V and J ends lost 8 bases and 4 bases, in that order; junction bases with no gene match: 7. The CDR3 DNA reads as TGTGCCAGCCTCCCTACTAGCGGGGGGGCAGAGACCCAGTACTTC. This encodes CASLPTSGGAETQYF.

This clonotype showed up many times. The chain joins TRBV2 to TRBJ2-2, with D possibly TRBD2 on 6 matching bases. CDR3 size: 15 residues. Germline CDR1 and CDR2: SNHLY and FYNNEI. Trimming pared 8 bases from V and 6 bases from J, leaving 19 bases between. The CDR3 protein is CASARGFPGSGELFF. The CDR3 DNA reads TGTGCCAGCGCCCGGGGGTTCCCCGGGTCCGGGGAGCTGTTTTTT. Together with reference TRBV2 and TRBJ2-2, the CDR3 gives the full variable domain: EPEVTQTPSHQVTQMGQEVILRCVPISNHLYFYWYRQILGQKVEFLVSFYNNEISEKSEIFDDQFSVERPDGSNFTLKIRSTKLEDSAMYFCASARGFPGSGELFFGEGSRLTVL.

The V call is TRBV20-1, the J call TRBJ2-6; no clear D gene. CDR3 length: 14 residues. With 0 bases removed from V and 7 bases from J, the gap between germline ends came to 10 bases. Looked up from germline, CDR1 is DFQATT and CDR2 is SNEGSKA (reference sequence). CDR3 region: CSAREEGLANVLTF. Here the CDR3 DNA reads TGCAGTGCTAGAGAGGAAGGGCTAGCCAACGTCCTGACTTTC.

This chain uses TRBV9 with TRBJ2-5; the D is unclear. Trimming cost V 2 bases and J 5 bases, with 13 bases left between them. Germline assignment: CDR1 SGDLS and CDR2 YYNGEE. The length of the CDR3 is 14 residues. In nucleotides, the CDR3 is TGTGCCAGCAGCGTGAGTACTGAACGGGAGACCCAGTACTTC. This sequence encodes CASSVSTERETQYF.

A word on this clonotype: Since the CDR3 does not end with the conserved phenylalanine or tryptophan, this likely comes from a read error. V usage is TRBV20-1 and J usage is TRBJ2-2; D is undetermined. CDR1 DFQATT and CDR2 SNEGSKA come from the germline V gene (reference sequence). This CDR3 comprises 13 residues. Trimming took 0 bases from V and 1 from J, leaving 3 bases between them. Here the CDR3 DNA reads TGCAGTGCTAGAGACGGGAACACCGGGGAGCTGTTTTCT. Its protein is CSARDGNTGELFS.

The J gene is TRBJ2-3, the V gene TRBV2, with D perhaps assigned TRBD1 or TRBD2 (6 bases each). CDR3 length equals 13 residues. Deletions cut 2 bases from V and 4 bases from J, with 7 bases between. The germline CDR1 and CDR2 sequences are SNHLY and FYNNEI. CDR3 sequence (DNA): TGTGCCAGCAGTGAAAGGGGGGCAGATACGCAGTATTTT. Protein sequence: CASSERGADTQYF.

This chain connects TRBV20-1 to TRBJ1-5; TRBD1 matches at 9 bases. With 4 bases clipped from V and 9 bases from J, the junction kept 10 bases outside the gene matches. The CDR3 sequence is 14 residues long. CDR1 is DFQATT and CDR2 is SNEGSKA in the germline V gene (reference sequence). DNA for the CDR3: TGCAGTGCTACCGGGTCCTTACAGGGGGCGCCCCAGCATTTT. Translation: CSATGSLQGAPQHF.

This clonotype was detected ten times or more. The gene calls are TRBV7-3 and TRBJ1-1; 8 positions match TRBD1. The V gene's germline CDR1 is SGHTA and CDR2 FQGTGA. Germline trimming cut 5 bases from V and 10 bases from J; bases unmatched to any gene: 9. The CDR3 extends over 13 amino acids. The CDR3 DNA follows: TGTGCCAGCAGCATTCCGGGACAGGAGGTAGCTTTCTTT. This translates into CASSIPGQEVAFF.

This clonotype has a count of ten or more. The chain combines TRBV12-3 or TRBV12-4 with TRBJ1-2; TRBD1 agrees at 7 bases. V gave up 8 bases and J gave up 5 bases; unmatched junction bases: 5. The CDR3 is made up of 12 amino acids. CDR3 residues: CASSPTGYGYTF. The CDR3 DNA sequence: TGTGCCAGCTCCCCGACAGGGTATGGCTACACCTTC.

The chain links TRBV10-3 to TRBJ2-2; D is undetermined. Trimming took 7 bases from V and 3 from J, leaving 3 bases between them. The germline V gene encodes CDR1 ENHRY and CDR2 SYGVKD. The CDR3 spans 11 residues. As DNA, the CDR3 is TGTGCCATCATGGACACCGGGGAGCTGTTTTTT. Protein product: CAIMDTGELFF.

This clonotype was observed many times. The V call is TRBV10-2, the J call TRBJ1-4, with D unresolved. From germline, CDR1 is WSHSY and CDR2 SAAADI. The CDR3 is 13 amino acids. Trimming removed 5 bases from V and 7 bases from J, with 11 bases in between. This chain's CDR3 is CASSFQPAEKLFF. The CDR3 DNA reads TGCGCCAGCAGTTTTCAACCTGCTGAAAAACTGTTTTTT.

The sample holds many counts of this clonotype. The chain carries TRBV6-1 and TRBJ2-3; 8 positions match TRBD2. CDR1 MNHNS and CDR2 SASEGT come from the germline V gene. CDR3 length equals 15 residues. Trimming cost V 7 bases and J 2 bases; bases outside gene matches: 8. In DNA form, the CDR3 reads TGTGCCAGCAACACGGGACTAGACAACACAGATACGCAGTATTTT. It yields the protein CASNTGLDNTDTQYF.

This clonotype appeared once. This may be a read error: a much more frequent sequence differs by one nucleotide. The chain employs TRBV6-2 or TRBV6-3 and TRBJ1-1; D remains ambiguous. Trimming left V 6 bases short and J 2 bases short, with 10 bases between. Germline V gene lookup returns CDR1 MNHEY and CDR2 SVGEGT. CDR3 length: 13 amino acids. The CDR3 region has the DNA TGTGCCAGCAGCCCGAGAGAAAACACTGAAGCTTTCTTT. This sequence encodes CASSPRENTEAFF.

The chain recombines TRBV7-9 with TRBJ2-7; D may be TRBD1 (6 bases). The CDR3 totals 15 residues. Germline lookup yields CDR1 SEHNR and CDR2 FQNEAQ (reference sequence). V lost 5 bases, J lost 4 bases, and 18 bases lay in between. The CDR3 nucleotides read TGTGCCAGCAGCCCGCTACAGGGAGTGGGATACGAGCAGTACTTC. Its protein product is CASSPLQGVGYEQYF.

The chain has TRBV19 and TRBJ2-7, with 8 bases fitting TRBD2. The CDR3 covers 13 residues. J gave up 1 base and V 7 bases, and 3 bases lay outside the gene matches. Per germline, CDR1 LNHDA and CDR2 SQIVND (reference sequence). CDR3 residues: CASKGLDSYEQYF. DNA for the CDR3: TGTGCCAGTAAGGGACTAGATTCCTACGAGCAGTACTTC.

This clonotype was detected only a few times. This rearrangement joins TRBV7-6 to TRBJ1-2; D might be TRBD1 (5 bases). With 1 base removed from V and 2 bases from J, the gap between germline ends came to 11 bases. Germline CDR1 reads SGHVS; CDR2 reads FNYEAQ. The CDR3 has 15 residues. The CDR3 here is CASSLEVGQNYGYTF. The CDR3 bases are TGTGCCAGCAGCTTAGAGGTTGGACAAAACTATGGCTACACCTTC.

This clonotype was seen ten or more times. V gene TRBV9 combines with J gene TRBJ2-5; tentatively, D is TRBD1 (5 bases). There are 17 residues in the CDR3. The V gene's germline CDR1 is SGDLS and CDR2 YYNGEE. With 4 bases removed from V and 4 bases from J, the gap between germline ends came to 23 bases. The CDR3 here is CASSTPLDTGRRETQYF. The CDR3 nucleotides read TGTGCCAGCAGCACACCCCTGGACACGGGCCGGAGAGAGACCCAGTACTTC.

This clonotype was seen many times. The chain joins TRBV19 to TRBJ2-2; D is undetermined. The CDR3 contains 14 residues. Between the trimmed V and J ends, which lost 9 bases and 5 bases, there was a span of 16 bases. Germline lookup yields CDR1 LNHDA and CDR2 SQIVND (reference sequence). In nucleotides, the CDR3 is TGTGCCAGCCGGACGGTATTCGGGACCGGGGAGCTGTTTTTT. This encodes CASRTVFGTGELFF.

This clonotype was observed at least ten times. The rearrangement uses TRBV11-2 and TRBJ2-3; TRBD1 matches 9 bases. Germline-derived CDR1 and CDR2 are SGHAT and FQNNGV. Unmatched junction bases numbered 6, after V lost 2 bases and J lost 0 bases. This CDR3 contains 17 residues. CDR3 region: CASSLRAGTGSTDTQYF. In DNA form, the CDR3 reads TGTGCCAGCAGCTTAAGGGCCGGGACAGGGAGCACAGATACGCAGTATTTT.

In regard to this clonotype: The conserved final phenylalanine or tryptophan is absent from the CDR3, which likely points to a read error. The genes are TRBV20-1 and TRBJ1-2, with D possibly TRBD1 on 6 matching bases. The CDR3 has 13 amino acids. The ends were cut back, 6 bases at V and 6 bases at J, with 17 bases in the middle. From germline, CDR1 is DFQATT and CDR2 SNEGSKA (reference sequence). The CDR3 loop reads CSASRLQGHGYTS. The CDR3 DNA reads as TGCAGTGCGAGCCGCCTACAGGGCCATGGCTACACCTCC.

The chain employs TRBV12-3 or TRBV12-4 and TRBJ2-7, with D maybe TRBD2 (6 bases). CDR3 length: 13 amino acids. Trimming removed 3 bases from V and 6 bases from J, with 12 bases in between. The CDR3 is CASSFILGGEQYF. CDR3 nucleotide sequence: TGTGCCAGCAGTTTCATTTTGGGGGGCGAGCAGTACTTC.

This clonotype was counted many times. The chain has TRBV12-3 or TRBV12-4 and TRBJ1-2; 7 bases line up with TRBD1. The length of the CDR3 is 17 residues. Trimming removed 1 base from V and 2 bases from J; junction bases left unmatched: 10. This CDR3 reads CASSLGVEGAGNYGYTF. CDR3 coding DNA: TGTGCCAGCAGTTTAGGGGTGGAGGGGGCTGGGAACTATGGCTACACCTTC.

In its sample, this clonotype was seen a few times. The chain recombines TRBV29-1 with TRBJ1-2; 12 nucleotides agree with TRBD1. There are 12 residues in the CDR3. V lost 6 bases and J lost 9; bases outside the gene matches: 5. CDR1 SQVTM and CDR2 ANQGSEA come from the germline V gene. The DNA for the CDR3 is TGCAGCGTCGCTGGGACAGGGGGCCGCTACACCTTC. Its translation: CSVAGTGGRYTF.

This clonotype was recorded many times. The chain employs TRBV5-1 and TRBJ2-7; unclear D gene. The CDR3 loop spans 12 amino acids. The ends were cut back, 2 bases at V and 5 bases at J, with 8 bases in the middle. CDR1 SGHRS and CDR2 YFSETQ come from the germline V gene. The CDR3 nucleotides are TGCGCCAGCAGCTTCTCCCCCCACGAGCAGTACTTC. This codes for CASSFSPHEQYF.

This clonotype appeared a few times. This sequence joins TRBV10-3 and TRBJ1-2; no clear D gene. V was clipped by 4 bases and J by 8 bases, with 14 bases between them. This CDR3 has 13 residues. The germline gives CDR1 ENHRY, CDR2 SYGVKD. CDR3 nucleotide sequence: TGTGCCATCAGTGGTACAGTATCGTCGGGCTACACCTTC. Translated, it gives CAISGTVSSGYTF.

This clonotype showed up just a few times. This sequence joins TRBV18 and TRBJ1-2; no clear D. From germline, CDR1 is KGHSH and CDR2 LQKENI. The CDR3 covers 13 residues. The germline V and J ends were trimmed by 8 bases and 3 bases, with 13 bases remaining between them. This CDR3 is CASRRGRHYGYTF. The CDR3, as DNA: TGTGCCAGCCGGCGGGGAAGACACTATGGCTACACCTTC.